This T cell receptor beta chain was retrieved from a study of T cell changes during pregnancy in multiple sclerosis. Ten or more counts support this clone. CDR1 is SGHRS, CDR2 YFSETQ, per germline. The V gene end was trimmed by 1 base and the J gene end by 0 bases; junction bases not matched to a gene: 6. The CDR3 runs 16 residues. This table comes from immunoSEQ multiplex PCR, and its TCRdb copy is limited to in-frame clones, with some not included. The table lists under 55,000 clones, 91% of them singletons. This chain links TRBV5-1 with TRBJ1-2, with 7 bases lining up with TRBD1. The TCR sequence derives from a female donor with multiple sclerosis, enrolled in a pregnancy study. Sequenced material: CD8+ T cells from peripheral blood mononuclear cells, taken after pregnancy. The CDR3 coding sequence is TGCGCCAGCAGCTTGTTAGGACAGGCCACTAACTATGGCTACACCTTC. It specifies CASSLLGQATNYGYTF.